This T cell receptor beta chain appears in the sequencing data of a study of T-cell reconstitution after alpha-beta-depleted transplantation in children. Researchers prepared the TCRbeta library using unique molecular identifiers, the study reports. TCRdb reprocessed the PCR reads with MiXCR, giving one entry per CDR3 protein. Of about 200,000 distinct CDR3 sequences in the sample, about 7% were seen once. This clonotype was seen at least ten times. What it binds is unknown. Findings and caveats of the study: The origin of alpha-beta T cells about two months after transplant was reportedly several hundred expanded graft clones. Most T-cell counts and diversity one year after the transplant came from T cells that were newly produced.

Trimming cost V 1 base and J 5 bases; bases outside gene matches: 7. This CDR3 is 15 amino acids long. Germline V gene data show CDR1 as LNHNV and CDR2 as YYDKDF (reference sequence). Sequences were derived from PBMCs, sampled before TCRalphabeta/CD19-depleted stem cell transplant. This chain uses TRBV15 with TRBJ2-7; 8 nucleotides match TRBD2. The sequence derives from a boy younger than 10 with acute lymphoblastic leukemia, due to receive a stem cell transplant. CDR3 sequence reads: CATSRVASGPHEQYF. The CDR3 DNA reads TGTGCCACCAGCAGAGTGGCTAGCGGGCCCCACGAGCAGTACTTC.